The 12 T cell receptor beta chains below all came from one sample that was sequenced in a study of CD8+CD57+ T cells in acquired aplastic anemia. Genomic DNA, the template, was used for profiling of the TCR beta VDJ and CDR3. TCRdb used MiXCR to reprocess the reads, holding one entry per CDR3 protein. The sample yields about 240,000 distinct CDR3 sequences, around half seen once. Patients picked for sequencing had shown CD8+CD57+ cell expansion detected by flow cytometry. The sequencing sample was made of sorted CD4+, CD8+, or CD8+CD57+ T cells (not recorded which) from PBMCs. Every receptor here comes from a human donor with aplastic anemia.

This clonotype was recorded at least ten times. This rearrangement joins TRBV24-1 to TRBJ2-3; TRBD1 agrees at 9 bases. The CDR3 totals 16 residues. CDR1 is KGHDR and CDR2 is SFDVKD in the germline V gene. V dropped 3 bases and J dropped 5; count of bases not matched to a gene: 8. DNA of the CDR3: TGTGCCACCAGTGATCAGCGGGACAGGGACCTAGATACGCAGTATTTT. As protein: CATSDQRDRDLDTQYF.

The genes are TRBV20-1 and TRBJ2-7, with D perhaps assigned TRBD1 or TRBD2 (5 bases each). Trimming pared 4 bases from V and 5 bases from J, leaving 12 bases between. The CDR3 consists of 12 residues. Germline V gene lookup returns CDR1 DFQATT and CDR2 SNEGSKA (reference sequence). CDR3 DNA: TGCAGTGCTACTTCAGGGAGCCACGAGCAGTACTTC. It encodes CSATSGSHEQYF.

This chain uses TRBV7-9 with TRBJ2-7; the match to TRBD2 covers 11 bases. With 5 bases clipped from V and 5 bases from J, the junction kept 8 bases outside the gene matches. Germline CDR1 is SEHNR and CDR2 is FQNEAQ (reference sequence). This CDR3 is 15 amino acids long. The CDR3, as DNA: TGTGCCAGCAGCCTGACTAGCGGGATAGCCGACGAGCAGTACTTC. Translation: CASSLTSGIADEQYF. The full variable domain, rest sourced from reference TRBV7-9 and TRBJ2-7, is DTGVSQNPRHKITKRGQNVTFRCDPISEHNRLYWYRQTLGQGPEFLTYFQNEAQLEKSRLLSDRFSAERPKGSFSTLEIQRTEQGDSAMYLCASSLTSGIADEQYFGPGTRLTVT.

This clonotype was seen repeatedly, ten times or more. CDR3 protein: CASSLVLGAGTEAFF. The CDR3 nucleotides are TGTGCCAGCAGCTTAGTTCTGGGGGCGGGCACTGAAGCTTTCTTT. This chain joins TRBV7-9 and TRBJ1-1; a possible D gene is TRBD1 (6 bases). The CDR3 runs 15 residues. Germline CDR1 and CDR2: SEHNR and FQNEAQ (reference sequence). Trimming pared 1 base from V and 4 bases from J, leaving 13 bases between. The full variable domain, completed using reference TRBV7-9 and TRBJ1-1, is DTGVSQNPRHKITKRGQNVTFRCDPISEHNRLYWYRQTLGQGPEFLTYFQNEAQLEKSRLLSDRFSAERPKGSFSTLEIQRTEQGDSAMYLCASSLVLGAGTEAFFGQGTRLTVV.

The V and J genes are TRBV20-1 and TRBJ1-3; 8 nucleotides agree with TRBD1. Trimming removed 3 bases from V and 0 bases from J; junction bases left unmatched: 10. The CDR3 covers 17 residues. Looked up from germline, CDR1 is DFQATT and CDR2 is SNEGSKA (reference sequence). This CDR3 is CSARGPDRGNSGNTIYF. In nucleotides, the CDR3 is TGCAGTGCTAGGGGCCCCGACAGGGGAAACTCTGGAAACACCATATATTTT.

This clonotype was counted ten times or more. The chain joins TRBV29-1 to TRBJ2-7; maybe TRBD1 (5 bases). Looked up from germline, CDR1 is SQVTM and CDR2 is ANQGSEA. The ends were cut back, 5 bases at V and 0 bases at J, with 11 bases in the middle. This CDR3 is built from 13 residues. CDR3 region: CSVHSGLSYEQYF. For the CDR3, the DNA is TGCAGCGTTCACTCAGGGCTCTCCTACGAGCAGTACTTC.

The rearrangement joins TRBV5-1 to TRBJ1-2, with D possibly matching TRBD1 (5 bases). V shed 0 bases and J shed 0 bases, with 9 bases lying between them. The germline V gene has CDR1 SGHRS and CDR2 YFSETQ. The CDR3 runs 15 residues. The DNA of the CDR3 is TGCGCCAGCAGCTTGGAGTCGACAGCTAACTATGGCTACACCTTC. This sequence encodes CASSLESTANYGYTF.

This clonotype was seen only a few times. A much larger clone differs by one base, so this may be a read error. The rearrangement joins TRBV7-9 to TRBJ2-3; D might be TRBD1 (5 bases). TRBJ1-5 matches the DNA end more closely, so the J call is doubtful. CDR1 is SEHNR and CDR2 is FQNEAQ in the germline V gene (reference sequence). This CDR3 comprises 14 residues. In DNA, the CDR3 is TGTGCCAGCAGCGAAGCGGGACGCCCAGATACGCAGCATTTT. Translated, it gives CASSEAGRPDTQHF.

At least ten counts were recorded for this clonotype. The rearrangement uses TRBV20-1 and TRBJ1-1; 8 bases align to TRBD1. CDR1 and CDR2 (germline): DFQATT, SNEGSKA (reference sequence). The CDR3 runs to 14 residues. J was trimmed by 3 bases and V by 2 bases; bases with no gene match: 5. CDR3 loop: CSARPADRDTEAFF. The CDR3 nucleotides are TGCAGTGCTAGACCCGCGGACAGGGACACTGAAGCTTTCTTT.

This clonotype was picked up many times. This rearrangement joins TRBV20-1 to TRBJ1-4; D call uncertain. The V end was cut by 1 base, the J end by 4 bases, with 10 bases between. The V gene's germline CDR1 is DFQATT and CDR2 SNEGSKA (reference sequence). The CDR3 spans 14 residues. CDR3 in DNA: TGCAGTGCTAGAGTAGGTCCCAATAATGAAAAACTGTTTTTT. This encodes CSARVGPNNEKLFF.

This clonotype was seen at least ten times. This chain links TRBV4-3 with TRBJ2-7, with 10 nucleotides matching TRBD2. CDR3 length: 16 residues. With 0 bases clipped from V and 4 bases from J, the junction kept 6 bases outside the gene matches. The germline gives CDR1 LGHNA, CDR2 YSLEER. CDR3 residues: CASSQDASGGRYEQYF. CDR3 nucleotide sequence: TGCGCCAGCAGCCAAGACGCTAGCGGGGGCAGATACGAGCAGTACTTC.

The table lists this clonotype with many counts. CDR3 sequence (DNA): TGCAGTGCTACCGGATTGCCGGGACTAGAGGTCAATGAGCAGTTCTTC. This sequence encodes CSATGLPGLEVNEQFF. V usage is TRBV20-1 and J usage is TRBJ2-1; 8 bases match TRBD2. CDR1 DFQATT and CDR2 SNEGSKA come from the germline V gene (reference sequence). CDR3 length: 16 residues. J gave up 6 bases and V 4 bases, and 14 bases lay outside the gene matches.